This entry lists 2 T cell receptor beta chains sequenced from one sample in a study of blood T cells in healthy people across ages. Primed by a sample-barcoded 5' primer and a J-beta primer mix, a second PCR proceeded for about 7 to 11 cycles. TCRdb reanalysed the 5' RACE reads using MiXCR and keeps one entry per CDR3 protein. The profile shows about 570,000 distinct CDR3 sequences, about 26% of them singletons. Input material: blood. The source of these receptors is a woman aged 65 to 85 in good health.

The chain couples TRBV9 to TRBJ2-2; 9 bases align to TRBD1. This CDR3 comprises 14 residues. Germline CDR1 reads SGDLS; CDR2 reads YYNGEE. Trimming removed 3 bases from V and 6 bases from J; junction bases left unmatched: 3. CDR3 amino acids: CASSARTGAGELFF. CDR3 in DNA: TGTGCCAGCAGCGCTCGGACAGGGGCCGGGGAGCTGTTTTTT.

This chain uses TRBV7-2 with TRBJ1-4; TRBD1 is a possible D gene (5 bases). CDR1 and CDR2 from the germline V gene are SGHTA and FQGNSA. There are 12 residues in the CDR3. V was shortened by 5 bases and J by 13 bases, with 14 bases between the two germline ends. CDR3 region: CASSPAQGRLFF. The CDR3 DNA reads as TGTGCCAGCAGCCCAGCTCAGGGCCGACTGTTTTTT.